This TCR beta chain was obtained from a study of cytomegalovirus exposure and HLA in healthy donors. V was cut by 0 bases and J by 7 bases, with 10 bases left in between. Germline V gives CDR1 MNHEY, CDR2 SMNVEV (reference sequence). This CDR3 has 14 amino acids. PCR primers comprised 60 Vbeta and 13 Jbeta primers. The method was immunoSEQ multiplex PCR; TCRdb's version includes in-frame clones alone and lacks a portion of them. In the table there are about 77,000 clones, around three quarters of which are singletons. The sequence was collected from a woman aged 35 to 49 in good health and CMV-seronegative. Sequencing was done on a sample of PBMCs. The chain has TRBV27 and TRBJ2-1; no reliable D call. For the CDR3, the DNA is TGTGCCAGCAGTTTATCGACGCTCGGGAATGAGCAGTTCTTC. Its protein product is CASSLSTLGNEQFF.